This T cell receptor beta chain was retrieved from a study of blood T cells in healthy people across ages. The overall study: In model experiments, template switching was able to capture about one barcoded beta molecule for every two T cells that were present. Study-wide points: The diversity estimates, figures obtained from one million T cells, were considered underestimates. Donor CMV infection status was unknown, possibly confounding age-related changes in expanded clonotypes.

This clonotype has just a few counts. Its antigen is unknown. The authors ran a second PCR of roughly 6 to 12 cycles using a sample-barcoded 5' primer and a J-beta primer mix. TCRdb fed the 5' RACE reads into MiXCR, producing one record per CDR3 protein. The data show approximately 2,000,000 distinct CDR3 sequences, with roughly 43% seen just once and about 23% held by the top ten. J lost 5 bases, V lost 4 bases, and 5 bases had no gene match. The CDR3 has 14 amino acids. CDR1 is MGHRA, CDR2 YSYEKL, per germline. Source material: blood. This sequence joins TRBV4-1 and TRBJ2-3, with 8 bases lining up with TRBD1. The source of this sequence is a human donor in good health. CDR3 protein: CASSRLTGGDTQYF. Written as DNA, the CDR3 is TGCGCCAGCAGCCGGTTAACAGGGGGAGATACGCAGTATTTT.